The T cell receptor (beta chain) under discussion was sequenced for a study of cytomegalovirus exposure and HLA in healthy donors. The table came from immunoSEQ multiplex PCR; TCRdb's copy has only in-frame clones and leaves some out. The sample holds roughly 130,000 clones; roughly 86% are singletons and the top ten take approximately 1.3%. Trimming removed 7 bases at V and 6 bases at J, with 13 bases between. CDR3 length: 12 amino acids. Germline lookup yields CDR1 SQVTM and CDR2 ANQGSEA. Separation from the approximately 720-subject first cohort characterized the roughly 120-subject validation cohort, to which the donors belonged.

The source is a young man in good health and CMV-seronegative. J is TRBJ2-1 and V is TRBV29-1, with D tentatively TRBD1 (6 bases). Sequenced sample: PBMCs. CDR3 sequence reads: CSEKTGVNEQFF. The DNA for the CDR3 is TGCAGCGAAAAGACAGGAGTCAATGAGCAGTTCTTC.